This TCR beta chain stems from a study of blood T cell repertoires in COVID-19. Study at large: Sites across the United States, Italy and Spain contributed samples from acute and convalescent COVID-19.

Clones were read by immunoSEQ multiplex PCR, and TCRdb kept only the in-frame ones, dropping some. The sample has around 250,000 clones; more than 75% are singletons. The specimen sequenced was peripheral blood. The clonotype was recovered from a woman aged 70-85 years with active or convalescent COVID-19.

CDR3 nucleotides: TGTGCCAGCAACCCAGGTGAGTCAAGGGGAAACACCATATATTTT. Translation: CASNPGESRGNTIYF. The chain joins TRBV6-4 to TRBJ1-3; D call uncertain. The V end lost 7 bases, the J end lost 4 bases, and 17 bases lay between the germline ends. Per germline, CDR1 MRHNA and CDR2 SNTAGT. The CDR3 is made up of 15 amino acids.